This TCR beta chain emerged from a study of cytomegalovirus exposure and HLA in healthy donors. Both 60 Vbeta primers and 13 Jbeta primers went into the PCR. TCRdb keeps only in-frame clones here, not all; method: immunoSEQ multiplex PCR. Of about 150,000 clones listed, around 10% were seen once; the top ten hold 1.5% to 2%. This clone was observed a handful of times. The target antigen is unknown. Study-level results: Later analysis identified a missense DCLRE1C variant that was linked to TCR beta V- and J-gene trimming. Some V segments, TRBV6-2 and TRBV6-3 among them, were indistinguishable and were therefore excluded. The productive fraction for most TCR beta V segments was about 87% or about 30% in an earlier analysis.

Germline CDR1 KGHSH, CDR2 LQKENI. The CDR3 consists of 15 residues. Trimming stripped 0 bases from V and 0 bases from J, with 8 bases between. The material sequenced was PBMCs. This clonotype originated in a man aged 45-60 years in good health and CMV-seronegative. The chain has TRBV18 and TRBJ1-2, with D uncertain. The CDR3 DNA follows: TGTGCCAGCTCACCACCCGCCAGAACTAACTATGGCTACACCTTC. Its translation is CASSPPARTNYGYTF.